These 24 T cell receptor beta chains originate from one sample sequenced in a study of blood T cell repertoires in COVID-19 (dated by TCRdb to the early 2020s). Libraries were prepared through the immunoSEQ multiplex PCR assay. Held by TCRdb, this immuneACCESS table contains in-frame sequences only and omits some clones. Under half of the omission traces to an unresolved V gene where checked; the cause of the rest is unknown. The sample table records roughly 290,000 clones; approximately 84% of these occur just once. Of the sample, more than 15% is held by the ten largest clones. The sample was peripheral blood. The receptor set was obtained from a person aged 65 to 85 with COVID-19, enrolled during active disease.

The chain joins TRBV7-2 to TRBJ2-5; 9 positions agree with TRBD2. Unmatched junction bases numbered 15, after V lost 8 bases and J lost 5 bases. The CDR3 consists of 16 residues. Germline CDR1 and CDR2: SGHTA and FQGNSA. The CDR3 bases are TGTGCCAGCCGTCCGGGAGGCGGGAGGGGGAGGGAGACCCAGTACTTC. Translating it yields CASRPGGGRGRETQYF. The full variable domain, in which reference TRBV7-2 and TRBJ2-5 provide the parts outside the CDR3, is GAGVSQSPSNKVTEKGKDVELRCDPISGHTALYWYRQSLGQGLEFLIYFQGNSAPDKSGLPSDRFSAERTGGSVSTLTIQRTQQEDSAVYLCASRPGGGRGRETQYFGPGTRLLVL.

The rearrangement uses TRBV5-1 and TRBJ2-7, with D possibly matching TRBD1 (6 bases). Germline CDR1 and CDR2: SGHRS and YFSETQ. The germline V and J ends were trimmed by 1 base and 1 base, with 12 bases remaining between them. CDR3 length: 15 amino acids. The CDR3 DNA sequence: TGCGCCAGCAGCTTGTGGGCAGGGGATTCCTACGAGCAGTACTTC. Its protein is CASSLWAGDSYEQYF.

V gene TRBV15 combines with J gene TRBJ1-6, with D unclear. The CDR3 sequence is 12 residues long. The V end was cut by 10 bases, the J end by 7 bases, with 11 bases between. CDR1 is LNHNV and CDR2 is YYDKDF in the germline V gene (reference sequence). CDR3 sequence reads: CASRTGNSPLHF. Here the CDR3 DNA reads TGTGCCAGCCGGACGGGGAATTCACCCCTCCACTTT.

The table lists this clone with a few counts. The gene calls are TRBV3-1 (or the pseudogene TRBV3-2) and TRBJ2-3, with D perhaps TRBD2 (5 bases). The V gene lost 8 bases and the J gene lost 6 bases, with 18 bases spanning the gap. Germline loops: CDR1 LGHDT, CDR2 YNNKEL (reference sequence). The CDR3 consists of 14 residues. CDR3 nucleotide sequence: TGTGCCAGCGAGTCGGGAAGGCCTGGGGATACGCAGTATTTT. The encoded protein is CASESGRPGDTQYF.

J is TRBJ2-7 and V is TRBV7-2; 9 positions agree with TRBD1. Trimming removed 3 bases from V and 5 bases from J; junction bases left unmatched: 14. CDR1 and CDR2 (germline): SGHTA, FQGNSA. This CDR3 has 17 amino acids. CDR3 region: CASSFTGTGRGQHEQYF. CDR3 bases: TGTGCCAGCAGCTTCACCGGGACAGGGAGAGGTCAGCACGAGCAGTACTTC.

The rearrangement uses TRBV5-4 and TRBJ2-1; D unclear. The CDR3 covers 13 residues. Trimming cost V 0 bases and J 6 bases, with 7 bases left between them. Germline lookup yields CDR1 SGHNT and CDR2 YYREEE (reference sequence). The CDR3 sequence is CASSLGYPNEQFF. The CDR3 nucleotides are TGTGCCAGCAGCTTGGGCTATCCCAATGAGCAGTTCTTC.

DNA of the CDR3: TGCGCCAGCAGCCAGCACCGGGACTTACTCAATGAGCAGTTCTTC. Its translation: CASSQHRDLLNEQFF. The gene calls are TRBV4-1 and TRBJ2-1; TRBD2 might be the D (6 bases). The germline CDR1 and CDR2 sequences are MGHRA and YSYEKL. The CDR3 is made up of 15 amino acids. V lost 3 bases and J 6 bases, leaving 15 bases between the germline ends.

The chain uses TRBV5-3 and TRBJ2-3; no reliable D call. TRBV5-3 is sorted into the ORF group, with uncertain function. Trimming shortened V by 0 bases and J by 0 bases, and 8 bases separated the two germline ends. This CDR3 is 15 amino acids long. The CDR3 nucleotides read TGTGCCAGAAGCTTGGGCGACATTAGCACAGATACGCAGTATTTT. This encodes CARSLGDISTDTQYF.

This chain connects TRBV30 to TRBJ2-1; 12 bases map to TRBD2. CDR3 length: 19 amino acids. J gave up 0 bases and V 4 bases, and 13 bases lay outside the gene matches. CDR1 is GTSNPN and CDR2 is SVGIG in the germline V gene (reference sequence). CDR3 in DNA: TGTGCCTGGACTAGACCTGGACTAGCGGGACTGAGCTCCTACAATGAGCAGTTCTTC. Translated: CAWTRPGLAGLSSYNEQFF.

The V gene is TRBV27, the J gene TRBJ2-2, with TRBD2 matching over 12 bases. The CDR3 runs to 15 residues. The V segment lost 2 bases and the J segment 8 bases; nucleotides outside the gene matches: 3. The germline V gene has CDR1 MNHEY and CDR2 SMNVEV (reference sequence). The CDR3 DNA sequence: TGTGCCAGCAGTTTAAGGACTAGCGGGAATGGGGAGCTGTTTTTT. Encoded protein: CASSLRTSGNGELFF.

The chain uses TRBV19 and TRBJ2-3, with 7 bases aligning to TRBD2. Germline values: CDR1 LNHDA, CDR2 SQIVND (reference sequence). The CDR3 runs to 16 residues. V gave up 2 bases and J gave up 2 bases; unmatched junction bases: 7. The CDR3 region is CASSIRREANTDTQYF. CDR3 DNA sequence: TGTGCCAGTAGTATAAGACGGGAGGCAAACACAGATACGCAGTATTTT.

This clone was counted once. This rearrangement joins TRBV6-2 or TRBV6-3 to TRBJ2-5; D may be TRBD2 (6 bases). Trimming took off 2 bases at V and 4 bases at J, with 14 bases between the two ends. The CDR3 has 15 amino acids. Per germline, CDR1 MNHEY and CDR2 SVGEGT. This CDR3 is CASSYLGGAGETQYF. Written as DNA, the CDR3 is TGTGCCAGCAGTTACCTCGGAGGGGCAGGAGAGACCCAGTACTTC.

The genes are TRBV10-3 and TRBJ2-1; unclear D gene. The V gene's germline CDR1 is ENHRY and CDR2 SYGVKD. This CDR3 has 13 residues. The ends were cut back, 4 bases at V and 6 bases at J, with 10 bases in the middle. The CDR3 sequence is CAISVSNGNEQFF. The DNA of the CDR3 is TGTGCCATCAGTGTGTCTAACGGCAATGAGCAGTTCTTC.

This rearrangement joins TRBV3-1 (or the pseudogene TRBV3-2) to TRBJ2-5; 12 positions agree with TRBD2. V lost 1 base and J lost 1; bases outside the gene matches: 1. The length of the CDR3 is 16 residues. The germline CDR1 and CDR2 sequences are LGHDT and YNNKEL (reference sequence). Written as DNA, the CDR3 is TGTGCCAGCAGCCAAGGGACTAGCGGGACCCAAGAGACCCAGTACTTC. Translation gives CASSQGTSGTQETQYF.

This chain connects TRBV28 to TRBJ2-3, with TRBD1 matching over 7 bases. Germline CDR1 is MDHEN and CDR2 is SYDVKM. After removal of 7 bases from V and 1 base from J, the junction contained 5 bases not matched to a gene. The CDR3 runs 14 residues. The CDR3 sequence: CASITGQRTDTQYF. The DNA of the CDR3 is TGTGCCAGCATCACGGGACAGCGCACAGATACGCAGTATTTT.

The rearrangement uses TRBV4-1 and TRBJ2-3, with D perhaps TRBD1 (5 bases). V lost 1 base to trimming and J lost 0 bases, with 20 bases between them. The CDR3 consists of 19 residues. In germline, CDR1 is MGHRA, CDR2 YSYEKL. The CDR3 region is CASSQVETDPQESTDTQYF. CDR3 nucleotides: TGCGCCAGCAGCCAAGTGGAAACCGATCCACAGGAAAGCACAGATACGCAGTATTTT.

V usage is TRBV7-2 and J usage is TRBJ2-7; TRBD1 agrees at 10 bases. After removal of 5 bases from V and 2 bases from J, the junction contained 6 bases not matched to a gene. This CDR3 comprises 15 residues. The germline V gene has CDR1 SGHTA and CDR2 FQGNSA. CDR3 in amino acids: CASSLGTGATYEQYF. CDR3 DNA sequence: TGTGCCAGCAGCCTCGGGACAGGGGCAACCTACGAGCAGTACTTC.

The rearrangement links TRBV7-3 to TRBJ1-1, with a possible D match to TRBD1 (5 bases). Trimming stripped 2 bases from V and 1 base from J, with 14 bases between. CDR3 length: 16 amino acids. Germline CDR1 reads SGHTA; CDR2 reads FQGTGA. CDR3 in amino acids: CASSLLGDPRNTEAFF. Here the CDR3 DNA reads TGTGCCAGCAGCTTACTAGGGGATCCTAGGAACACTGAAGCTTTCTTT.

CDR3 in DNA: TGTGCCAGCAGCCTTAGTGGGACAGGTGTCAACGAGCAGTACTTC. This gives the protein CASSLSGTGVNEQYF. The chain combines TRBV9 with TRBJ2-7; 8 positions match TRBD1. Germline CDR1 reads SGDLS; CDR2 reads YYNGEE. V lost 4 bases to trimming and J lost 5 bases; unmatched junction nucleotides: 11. This CDR3 region has 15 residues.

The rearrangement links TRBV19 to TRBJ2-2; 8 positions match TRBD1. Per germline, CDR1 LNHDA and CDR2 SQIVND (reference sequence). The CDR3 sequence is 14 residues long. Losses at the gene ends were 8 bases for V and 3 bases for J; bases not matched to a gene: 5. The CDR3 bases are TGTGCCAGTCTTAGGACAGGGTACACCGGGGAGCTGTTTTTT. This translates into CASLRTGYTGELFF.

Written as DNA, the CDR3 is TGTGCCAGCCGTCGACAGTTCAATCAGCCCCAGCATTTT. This translates into CASRRQFNQPQHF. V gene TRBV28 combines with J gene TRBJ1-5; weak D call: TRBD1 (5 bases). CDR3 length equals 13 residues. Looked up from germline, CDR1 is MDHEN and CDR2 is SYDVKM. The ends were cut back, 8 bases at V and 3 bases at J, with 11 bases in the middle.

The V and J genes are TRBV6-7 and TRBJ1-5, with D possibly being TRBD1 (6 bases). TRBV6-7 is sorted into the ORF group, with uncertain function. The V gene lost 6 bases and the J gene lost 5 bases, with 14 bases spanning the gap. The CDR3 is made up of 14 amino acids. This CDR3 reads CASSLGGGYQPQHF. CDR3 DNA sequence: TGTGCCAGCAGCCTAGGGGGAGGGTATCAGCCCCAGCATTTT.

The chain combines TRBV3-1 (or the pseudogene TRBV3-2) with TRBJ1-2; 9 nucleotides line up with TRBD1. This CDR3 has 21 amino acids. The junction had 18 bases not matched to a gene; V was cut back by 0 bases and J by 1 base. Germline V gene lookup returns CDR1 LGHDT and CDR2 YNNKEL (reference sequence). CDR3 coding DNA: TGTGCCAGCAGCCAAGATCAAGTCAATAACAGGGGGCGTAAGTTTAACTATGGCTACACCTTC. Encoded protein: CASSQDQVNNRGRKFNYGYTF.

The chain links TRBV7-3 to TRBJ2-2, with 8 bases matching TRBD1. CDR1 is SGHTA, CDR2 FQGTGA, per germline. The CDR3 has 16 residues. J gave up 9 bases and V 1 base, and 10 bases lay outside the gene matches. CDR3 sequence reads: CASSLKTGASARELFF. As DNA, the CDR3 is TGTGCCAGCAGCTTAAAGACAGGGGCCTCGGCGAGGGAGCTGTTTTTT.